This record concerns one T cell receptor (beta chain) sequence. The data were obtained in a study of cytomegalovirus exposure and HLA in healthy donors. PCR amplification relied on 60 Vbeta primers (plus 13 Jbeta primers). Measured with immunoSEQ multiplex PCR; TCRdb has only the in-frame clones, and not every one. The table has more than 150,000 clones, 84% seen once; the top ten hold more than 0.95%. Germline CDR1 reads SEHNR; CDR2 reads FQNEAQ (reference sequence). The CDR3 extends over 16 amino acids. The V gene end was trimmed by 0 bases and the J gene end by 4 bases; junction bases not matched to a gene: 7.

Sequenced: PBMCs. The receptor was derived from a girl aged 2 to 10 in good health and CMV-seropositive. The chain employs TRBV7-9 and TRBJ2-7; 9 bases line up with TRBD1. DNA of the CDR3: TGTGCCAGCAGCTTAGCAAGGACAGGGGTGAATTACGAGCAGTACTTC. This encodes CASSLARTGVNYEQYF.